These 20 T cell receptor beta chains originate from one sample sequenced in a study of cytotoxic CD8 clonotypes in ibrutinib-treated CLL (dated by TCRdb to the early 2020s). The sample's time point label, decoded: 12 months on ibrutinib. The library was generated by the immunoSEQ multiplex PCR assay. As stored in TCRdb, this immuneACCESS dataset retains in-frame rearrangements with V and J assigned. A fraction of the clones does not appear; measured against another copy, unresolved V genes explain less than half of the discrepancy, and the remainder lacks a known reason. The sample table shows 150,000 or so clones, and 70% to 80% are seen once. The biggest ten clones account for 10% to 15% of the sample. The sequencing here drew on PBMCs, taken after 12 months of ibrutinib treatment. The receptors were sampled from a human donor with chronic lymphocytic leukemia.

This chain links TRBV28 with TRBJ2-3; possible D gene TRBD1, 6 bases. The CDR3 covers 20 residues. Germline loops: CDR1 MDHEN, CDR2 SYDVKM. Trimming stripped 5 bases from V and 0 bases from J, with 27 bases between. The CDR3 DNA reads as TGTGCCAGCAGTACCCCGGGACATACAACGAGGGTATCTAGCACAGATACGCAGTATTTT. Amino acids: CASSTPGHTTRVSSTDTQYF.

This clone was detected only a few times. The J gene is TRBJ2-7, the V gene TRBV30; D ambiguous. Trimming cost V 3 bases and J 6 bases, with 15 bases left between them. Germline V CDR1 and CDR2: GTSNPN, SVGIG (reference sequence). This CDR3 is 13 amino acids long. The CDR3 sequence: CAWSTGPEAEQYF. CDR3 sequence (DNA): TGTGCCTGGAGCACGGGTCCCGAGGCCGAGCAGTACTTC. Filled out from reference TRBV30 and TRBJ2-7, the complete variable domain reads SQTIHQWPATLVQPVGSPLSLECTVEGTSNPNLYWYRQAAGRGLQLLFYSVGIGQISSEVPQNLSASRPQDRQFILSSKKLLLSDSGFYLCAWSTGPEAEQYFGPGTRLTVT.

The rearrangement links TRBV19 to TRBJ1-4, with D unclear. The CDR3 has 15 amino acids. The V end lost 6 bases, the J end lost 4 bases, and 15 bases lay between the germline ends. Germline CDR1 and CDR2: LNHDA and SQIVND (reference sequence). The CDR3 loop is CASRNLEIYNEKLFF. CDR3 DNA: TGTGCCAGTAGGAACCTAGAGATTTATAATGAAAAACTGTTTTTT.

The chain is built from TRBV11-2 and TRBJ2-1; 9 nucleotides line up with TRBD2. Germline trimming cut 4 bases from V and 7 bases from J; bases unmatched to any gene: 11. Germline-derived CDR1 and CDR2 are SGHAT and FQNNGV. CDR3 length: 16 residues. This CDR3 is CASSSRQGLAGNEQFF. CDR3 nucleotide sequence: TGTGCCAGCAGCTCCCGCCAGGGGCTAGCGGGAAATGAGCAGTTCTTC.

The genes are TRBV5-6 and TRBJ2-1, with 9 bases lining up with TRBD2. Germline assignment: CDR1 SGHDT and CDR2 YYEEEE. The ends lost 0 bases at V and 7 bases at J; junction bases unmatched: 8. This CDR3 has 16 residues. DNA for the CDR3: TGTGCCAGCAGCTTGGATCGCGGGAGGGCCGTGAATGAGCAGTTCTTC. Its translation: CASSLDRGRAVNEQFF.

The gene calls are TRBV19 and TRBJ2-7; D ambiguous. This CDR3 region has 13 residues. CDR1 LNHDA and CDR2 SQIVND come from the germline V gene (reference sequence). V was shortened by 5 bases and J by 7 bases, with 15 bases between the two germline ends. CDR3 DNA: TGTGCCAGTAGTTCCCGGCTCCTGGGGGAGCAGTACTTC. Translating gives CASSSRLLGEQYF.

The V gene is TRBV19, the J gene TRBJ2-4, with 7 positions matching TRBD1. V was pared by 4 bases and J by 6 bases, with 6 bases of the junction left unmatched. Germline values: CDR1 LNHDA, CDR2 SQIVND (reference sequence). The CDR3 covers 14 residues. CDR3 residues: CASSTDRVLNIQYF. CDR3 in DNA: TGTGCCAGTAGTACAGACAGGGTTTTAAACATTCAGTACTTC.

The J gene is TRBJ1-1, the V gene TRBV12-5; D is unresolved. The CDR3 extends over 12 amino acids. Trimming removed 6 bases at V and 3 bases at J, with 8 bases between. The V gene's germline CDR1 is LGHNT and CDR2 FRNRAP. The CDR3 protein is CASGPLDTEAFF. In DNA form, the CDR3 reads TGTGCTAGTGGCCCACTCGACACTGAAGCTTTCTTT.

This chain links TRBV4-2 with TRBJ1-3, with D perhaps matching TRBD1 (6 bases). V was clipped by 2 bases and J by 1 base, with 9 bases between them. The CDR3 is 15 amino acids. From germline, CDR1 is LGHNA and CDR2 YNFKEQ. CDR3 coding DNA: TGTGCCAGCAGCCAAACAACAGGGTCTGGAAACACCATATATTTT. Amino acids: CASSQTTGSGNTIYF.

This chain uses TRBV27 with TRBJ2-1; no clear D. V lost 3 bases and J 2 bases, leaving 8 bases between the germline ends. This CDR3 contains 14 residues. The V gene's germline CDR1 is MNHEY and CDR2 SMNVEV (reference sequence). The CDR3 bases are TGTGCCAGCAGTTTGAGTAGCCCCTACAATGAGCAGTTCTTC. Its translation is CASSLSSPYNEQFF.

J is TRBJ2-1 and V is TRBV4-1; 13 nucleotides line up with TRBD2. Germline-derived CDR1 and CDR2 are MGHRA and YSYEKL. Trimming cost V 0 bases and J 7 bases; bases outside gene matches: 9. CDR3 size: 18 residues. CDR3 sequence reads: CASSQEIRTSGSGNEQFF. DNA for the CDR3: TGCGCCAGCAGCCAAGAGATTCGGACTAGCGGGAGTGGTAATGAGCAGTTCTTC.

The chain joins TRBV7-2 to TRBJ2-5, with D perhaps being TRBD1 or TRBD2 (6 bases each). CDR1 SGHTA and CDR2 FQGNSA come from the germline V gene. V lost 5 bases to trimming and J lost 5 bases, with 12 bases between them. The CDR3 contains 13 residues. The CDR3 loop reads CASSALGGETQYF. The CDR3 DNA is TGTGCCAGCAGCGCTCTAGGGGGGGAGACCCAGTACTTC. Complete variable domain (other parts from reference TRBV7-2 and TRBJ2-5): GAGVSQSPSNKVTEKGKDVELRCDPISGHTALYWYRQSLGQGLEFLIYFQGNSAPDKSGLPSDRFSAERTGGSVSTLTIQRTQQEDSAVYLCASSALGGETQYFGPGTRLLVL.

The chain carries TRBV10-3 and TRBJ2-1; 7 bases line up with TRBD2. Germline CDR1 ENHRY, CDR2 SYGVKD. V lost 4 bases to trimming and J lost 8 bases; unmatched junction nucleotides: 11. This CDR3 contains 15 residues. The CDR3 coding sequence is TGTGCCATCAGTGGCAGGGAGGGACTTTACGATGAGCAGTTCTTC. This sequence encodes CAISGREGLYDEQFF.

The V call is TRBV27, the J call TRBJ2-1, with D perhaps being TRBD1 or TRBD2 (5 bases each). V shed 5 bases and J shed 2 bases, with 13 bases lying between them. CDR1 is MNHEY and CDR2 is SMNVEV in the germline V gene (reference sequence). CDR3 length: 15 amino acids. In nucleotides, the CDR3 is TGTGCCAGCAGTACCGATCAGGGAGCCTACAATGAGCAGTTCTTC. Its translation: CASSTDQGAYNEQFF.

In DNA, the CDR3 is TGTGCCAGCAGCGGCCGTGTGGGAGGGGGGTTCAAGAATGAGCAGTTCTTC. It translates to CASSGRVGGGFKNEQFF. The rearrangement joins TRBV9 to TRBJ2-1; TRBD2 is a possible D gene (7 bases). The CDR3 is made up of 17 amino acids. V lost 3 bases, J lost 7 bases, and 23 bases lay in between. In germline, CDR1 is SGDLS, CDR2 YYNGEE.

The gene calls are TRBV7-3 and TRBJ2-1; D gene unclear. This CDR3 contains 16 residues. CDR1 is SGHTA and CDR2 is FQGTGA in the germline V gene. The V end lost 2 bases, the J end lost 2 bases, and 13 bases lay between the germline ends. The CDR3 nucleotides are TGTGCCAGCAGCTTATTCGTGAGAAGCGCCTACAATGAGCAGTTCTTC. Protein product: CASSLFVRSAYNEQFF.

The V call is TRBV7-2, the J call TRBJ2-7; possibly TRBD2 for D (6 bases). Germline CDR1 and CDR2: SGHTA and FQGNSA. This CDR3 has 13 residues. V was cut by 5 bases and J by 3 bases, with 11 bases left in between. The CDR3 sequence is CASSKLAIYEQYF. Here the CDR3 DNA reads TGTGCCAGCAGCAAACTAGCCATCTACGAGCAGTACTTC.

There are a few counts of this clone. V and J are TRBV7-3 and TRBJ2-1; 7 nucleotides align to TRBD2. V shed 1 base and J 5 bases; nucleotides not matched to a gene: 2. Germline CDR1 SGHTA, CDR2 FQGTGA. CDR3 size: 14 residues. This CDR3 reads CASSLSGTNNEQFF. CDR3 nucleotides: TGTGCCAGCAGCTTAAGCGGGACTAACAATGAGCAGTTCTTC.

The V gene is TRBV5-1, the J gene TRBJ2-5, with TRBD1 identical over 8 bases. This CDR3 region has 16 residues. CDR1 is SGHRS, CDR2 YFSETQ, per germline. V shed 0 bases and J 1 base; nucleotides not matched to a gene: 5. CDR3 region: CASSLGGTGFQETQYF. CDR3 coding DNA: TGCGCCAGCAGCTTGGGTGGGACAGGTTTCCAAGAGACCCAGTACTTC. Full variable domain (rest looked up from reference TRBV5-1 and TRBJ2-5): KAGVTQTPRYLIKTRGQQVTLSCSPISGHRSVSWYQQTPGQGLQFLFEYFSETQRNKGNFPGRFSGRQFSNSRSEMNVSTLELGDSALYLCASSLGGTGFQETQYFGPGTRLLVL.

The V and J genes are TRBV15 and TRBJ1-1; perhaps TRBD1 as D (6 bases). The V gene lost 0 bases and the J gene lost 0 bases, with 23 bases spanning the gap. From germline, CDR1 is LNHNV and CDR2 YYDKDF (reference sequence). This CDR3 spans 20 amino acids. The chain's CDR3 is CATSRDSVETGRYLNTEAFF. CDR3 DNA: TGTGCCACCAGCAGAGATAGCGTCGAGACAGGAAGATATTTGAACACTGAAGCTTTCTTT.